Listed below are T cell receptor beta chains from one sample, sequenced in a study of T cell responses to AZD1222 COVID-19 vaccine. Generated by immunoSEQ multiplex PCR, the TCRdb table keeps only in-frame clones and is missing some. Counted here are 110,000 to 150,000 clones, about 92% occurring once; the ten biggest clones make up around 0.85%. The sequenced sample was peripheral blood, obtained on day 0 of MenACWY control vaccination. These receptors were collected from an adult in good health. The CDR3 runs from the conserved cysteine through the conserved F or W. The D gene is left open where the match is weak. Only some rows state a clone size, as once, few, many or a class for expanded clones.

TRBV19,TRBJ1-1,-,-,CASSPVRGTEAFF,TGTGCCAGTAGTCCCGTCCGGGGGACTGAAGCTTTCTTT
TRBV5-1,TRBJ1-1,-,-,CASSRDGTKGDEAFF,TGCGCCAGCAGCAGGGACGGGACCAAGGGGGATGAAGCTTTCTTT
TRBV20-1,TRBJ1-2,-,-,CSARPFYGYTF,TGCAGTGCTAGACCCTTCTATGGCTACACCTTC
TRBV6-6,TRBJ2-3,-,-,CASSRRLLAEGGDTQYF,TGTGCCAGCAGCCGACGACTCCTAGCGGAGGGGGGGGATACGCAGTATTTT
TRBV7-8,TRBJ1-2,-,-,CASSFRLWGRGHGYTF,TGTGCCAGCAGCTTTAGGCTTTGGGGCAGGGGTCATGGCTACACCTTC
TRBV28,TRBJ2-3,-,-,CASSLDTLGTDTQYF,TGTGCCAGCAGTTTGGACACCCTAGGCACAGATACGCAGTATTTT
TRBV5-1,TRBJ2-3,TRBD2,-,CASSLVGGGTDTQYF,TGCGCCAGCAGCTTGGTAGGCGGGGGAACAGATACGCAGTATTTT
TRBV6-5,TRBJ2-1,-,-,CASSYSRNYEQFF,TGTGCCAGCAGTTACTCCCGAAACTATGAGCAGTTCTTC
TRBV2,TRBJ1-2,-,-,CASSPLRDNYGYTF,TGTGCCAGCAGTCCCCTGCGGGACAACTATGGCTACACCTTC
TRBV4-3,TRBJ2-2,TRBD2,-,CASSQAEPSGAAGELFF,TGCGCCAGCAGCCAAGCCGAGCCTAGCGGGGCCGCGGGGGAGCTGTTTTTT
TRBV2,TRBJ1-2,-,-,CASISGYTF,TGTGCCAGCATCAGTGGCTACACCTTC
TRBV6-6,TRBJ1-5,-,-,CASRAFPGSNQPQHF,TGTGCCAGCAGAGCCTTTCCCGGTAGCAATCAGCCCCAGCATTTT
TRBV19,TRBJ1-1,-,-,CVGEGAFF,TGTGTCGGCGAGGGAGCTTTCTTT
TRBV4-1,TRBJ2-7,-,-,CASSQPGDGDYEQYF,TGCGCCAGCAGCCAACCTGGGGACGGAGACTACGAGCAGTACTTC
TRBV4-2,TRBJ2-3,TRBD2,-,CASSQASGVSTDTQYF,TGTGCCAGCAGCCAGGCTAGCGGGGTGAGCACAGATACGCAGTATTTT
TRBV7-8,TRBJ1-2,-,-,CASSLAAQGYGYTF,TGTGCCAGCAGCTTAGCAGCACAGGGCTATGGCTACACCTTC
TRBV12-2,TRBJ2-7,-,-,CASRLEGTGVDEQYF,TGTGCAAGTCGCTTAGAGGGGACAGGGGTGGACGAGCAGTACTTC
TRBV6-1,TRBJ2-1,-,-,CASSEAGGVGEQFF,TGTGCCAGCAGTGAAGCGGGCGGAGTCGGGGAGCAGTTCTTC
TRBV5-4,TRBJ2-7,-,-,CASSSFAKTYEQYF,TGTGCCAGCAGTTCCTTTGCCAAAACCTACGAGCAGTACTTC
TRBV6-9,TRBJ2-7,TRBD2,once,CASSSPSSGGCYEQYF,TGTGCCAGCAGTTCCCCCTCATCCGGGGGGTGCTACGAGCAGTACTTC
TRBV7-3,TRBJ1-1,-,few,CASSSTLETEAFF,TGTGCCAGCAGCTCGACCCTGGAAACTGAAGCTTTCTTT
TRBV6-2/TRBV6-3,TRBJ2-1,TRBD2,once,CASSFWREGNEQFF,TGTGCCAGCAGTTTCTGGCGGGAGGGGAATGAGCAGTTCTTC
TRBV9,TRBJ2-4,-,once,CASSGRSQGPKNIQYF,TGTGCCAGCAGCGGACGGTCACAGGGCCCCAAAAACATTCAGTACTTC
TRBV7-2,TRBJ1-2,-,-,CASSTDSARGYTF,TGTGCCAGCAGCACAGACAGTGCGCGGGGCTACACCTTC
TRBV19,TRBJ1-1,TRBD1,-,CASSIRGRDTEAFF,TGTGCCAGTAGTATAAGGGGGCGGGACACTGAAGCTTTCTTT
TRBV2,TRBJ2-7,-,-,CASSDYRGGASEQYF,TGTGCCAGCAGTGATTACAGGGGAGGCGCATCCGAGCAGTACTTC
TRBV10-3,TRBJ2-7,-,-,CAISDVGVGEQYF,TGTGCCATCAGCGATGTAGGGGTGGGCGAGCAGTACTTC
TRBV5-1,TRBJ1-4,-,-,CASSFTRNMNEKLFF,TGCGCCAGCAGCTTTACTAGAAACATGAATGAAAAACTGTTTTTT
TRBV18,TRBJ1-5,-,-,CASSPREGHPSNQPQHF,TGTGCCAGCTCACCCCGTGAGGGACACCCTAGCAATCAGCCCCAGCATTTT
TRBV10-3,TRBJ2-7,TRBD2,-,CAISESRGSYEQYF,TGTGCCATCAGTGAGTCGCGGGGGTCCTACGAGCAGTACTTC
TRBV6-6,TRBJ2-7,-,-,CASSKRPYEQYF,TGTGCCAGCAGTAAGAGACCGTACGAGCAGTACTTC
TRBV6-5,TRBJ2-1,-,-,CASSYPGQSDNEQFF,TGTGCCAGCAGTTACCCAGGACAGAGTGACAATGAGCAGTTCTTC
TRBV13,TRBJ1-6,-,-,CASSLSGVVNSPLHF,TGTGCCAGCAGCTTAAGCGGTGTTGTAAATTCACCCCTCCACTTT
TRBV6-4,TRBJ2-2,-,-,CASSEGVGGTGELFF,TGTGCCAGCAGTGAGGGTGTCGGTGGCACCGGGGAGCTGTTTTTT
TRBV28,TRBJ1-1,TRBD1,-,CASSFDREGNTEAFF,TGTGCCAGCAGTTTTGACAGGGAGGGGAACACTGAAGCTTTCTTT
TRBV5-1,TRBJ2-2,-,-,CASSVGDSNTGELFF,TGCGCCAGCAGCGTCGGGGACTCGAACACCGGGGAGCTGTTTTTT
TRBV10-3,TRBJ2-5,-,-,CAISDDGVRSQWTQYF,TGTGCCATCAGTGACGACGGGGTAAGAAGCCAATGGACCCAGTACTTC
TRBV28,TRBJ2-7,-,-,CASSLRFYEQYF,TGTGCCAGCAGTTTACGGTTCTACGAGCAGTACTTC
TRBV6-5,TRBJ1-1,-,-,CASSYSTLTEAFF,TGTGCCAGCAGTTACTCGACGCTCACTGAAGCTTTCTTT
TRBV14,TRBJ2-1,TRBD2,-,CASTQKAGGPLVEQFF,TGTGCCAGCACCCAAAAGGCGGGGGGCCCCCTGGTTGAGCAGTTCTTC
TRBV2,TRBJ1-5,-,-,CASSVRGLQPQHF,TGTGCCAGCAGTGTAAGAGGGCTTCAGCCCCAGCATTTT
TRBV7-6,TRBJ1-3,-,-,CASSLAATNSGNTIYF,TGTGCCAGCAGCTTAGCGGCGACTAACTCTGGAAACACCATATATTTT
TRBV24-1,TRBJ2-7,-,-,CATSDLGAGGQYF,TGTGCCACCAGTGATTTGGGAGCCGGGGGGCAGTACTTC
TRBV12-5,TRBJ1-1,-,-,CASGRFNQGTEAFF,TGTGCTAGTGGTCGCTTCAACCAGGGCACTGAAGCTTTCTTT
TRBV4-2,TRBJ2-7,-,-,CASSQDLGNFEQYF,TGTGCCAGCAGCCAAGATTTGGGCAACTTCGAGCAGTACTTC
TRBV10-3,TRBJ1-3,-,-,CATHDSYSGNTIYF,TGTGCCACCCACGACAGTTACTCTGGAAACACCATATATTTT
TRBV28,TRBJ2-7,TRBD1,-,CASSLTGDSYEQYF,TGTGCCAGCAGTCTTACAGGGGACTCCTACGAGCAGTACTTC
TRBV6-6,TRBJ1-5,-,few,CASSYSSQPQHF,TGTGCCAGCAGTTACTCGAGTCAGCCCCAGCATTTT
TRBV13,TRBJ1-2,-,-,CASSLGWGGDGYTF,TGTGCCAGCAGCTTAGGTTGGGGCGGGGATGGCTACACCTTC
TRBV6-6,TRBJ1-6,-,-,CASHRGVVASPLHF,TGTGCCAGCCACCGCGGGGTAGTAGCTTCACCCCTCCACTTT
TRBV4-3,TRBJ2-3,TRBD2,-,CASSQDLAGDTQYF,TGCGCCAGCAGCCAAGATCTAGCGGGGGATACGCAGTATTTT
TRBV7-8,TRBJ1-2,-,-,CASSLDLVYGYTF,TGTGCCAGCAGCTTAGATCTCGTCTATGGCTACACCTTC
TRBV28,TRBJ1-1,-,-,CASSRQRGTEAFF,TGTGCCAGCAGTCGTCAGAGGGGCACTGAAGCTTTCTTT
TRBV9,TRBJ2-1,-,-,CASSVEPVLRNEQFF,TGTGCCAGCAGCGTAGAGCCGGTATTGCGTAATGAGCAGTTCTTC
TRBV12-3/TRBV12-4,TRBJ2-5,-,once,CASSLNYQETQYF,TGTGCCAGCAGTTTGAACTATCAAGAGACCCAGTACTTC